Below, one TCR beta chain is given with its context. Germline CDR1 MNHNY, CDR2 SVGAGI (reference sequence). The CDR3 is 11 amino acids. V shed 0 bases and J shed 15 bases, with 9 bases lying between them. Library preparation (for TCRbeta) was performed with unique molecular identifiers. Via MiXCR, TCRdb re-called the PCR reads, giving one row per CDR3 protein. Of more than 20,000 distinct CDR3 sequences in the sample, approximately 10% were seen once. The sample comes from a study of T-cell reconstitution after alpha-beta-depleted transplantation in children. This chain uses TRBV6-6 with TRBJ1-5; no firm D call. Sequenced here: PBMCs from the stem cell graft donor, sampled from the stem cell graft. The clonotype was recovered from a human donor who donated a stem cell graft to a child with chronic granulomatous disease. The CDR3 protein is CASSYSAGAHF. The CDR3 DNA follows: TGTGCCAGCAGTTACTCGGCAGGCGCGCATTTT.